The entry below describes one T cell receptor beta chain. The antigen remains undetermined. The data originate from a study of T cells after posttransplantation cyclophosphamide. Study results and limitations: Recipient CMV seropositivity and CMV reactivation strongly tracked TRB clonality. Skin or GI-infiltrating T cells shared few TRB sequences with blood.

The naive gate required viable CD3+CD4+ or CD3+CD8+ cells with CCR7+CD45RA+CD45RO-CD95-CD27+CD28+ phenotype. The junction had 5 bases not matched to a gene; V was cut back by 2 bases and J by 7 bases. Germline CDR1 and CDR2: SGHVS and FQNEAQ. The CDR3 contains 14 residues. Clones were sequenced by immunoSEQ multiplex PCR, and TCRdb holds only the in-frame ones, with some missing. This table has 25,000 to 40,000 clones, about 91% appearing once. The V and J genes are TRBV7-8 and TRBJ2-1; 7 bases are shared with TRBD2. The TCR comes from a young man in good health and a related stem cell transplant donor. The sample consisted of naive CD4+ T cells sorted from blood. CDR3 protein: CASSLREGENEQFF. Here the CDR3 DNA reads TGTGCCAGCAGCTTAAGGGAGGGCGAGAATGAGCAGTTCTTC.